This TCR beta chain originates from a study of T cells in Graves' hyperthyroidism and ophthalmopathy. The CDR3 is made up of 19 amino acids. J was trimmed by 0 bases and V by 4 bases; bases with no gene match: 11. Germline CDR1 and CDR2: SGHRS and YFSETQ. TCR beta CDR3 regions were amplified from RNA transcripts. The primer set for the first-round RT-PCR of the TCR CDR3 was HTBI. A single record per CDR3 protein comes from TCRdb applying MiXCR to the multiplex PCR reads. This sample has 390,000 or so distinct CDR3 sequences, with approximately 15% found just once. This sequence was found in a man between 18 and 29 years old with Graves' ophthalmopathy. Sequenced sample: blood. The chain has TRBV5-1 and TRBJ2-4, with 12 bases identical to TRBD1. DNA for the CDR3: TGCGCCAGCAGCCTGGCCGGGACAGGGGGCTTGGAAGCCAAAAACATTCAGTACTTC. This encodes CASSLAGTGGLEAKNIQYF.